This T cell receptor beta chain was sequenced for a study of T cell repertoires in cytomegalovirus infection. Study overall: The authors used CMV epitopes that were HLA-C-restricted (recently identified) and HLA-B-restricted (well studied). CMV infection and matching HLA type were both indicated by public TCR beta signatures.

TCRdb analysed the reads with MiXCR anew, one entry per CDR3 protein. The sample lists 200,000 to 250,000 distinct CDR3 sequences, less than 50% occurring once. Study observations and caveats: Cumulative public TCR beta family frequency identified CMV carriers with the relevant HLA. In two of eight donors, the top clonotype was HLA-C-restricted CMV-specific.

The junction had 9 bases not matched to a gene; V was cut back by 4 bases and J by 4 bases. From germline, CDR1 is MNHNY and CDR2 SVGAGI (reference sequence). The CDR3 has 16 amino acids. As to this clonotype: Its target is not known.

The chain carries TRBV6-6 and TRBJ2-5; 10 bases are a match to TRBD2. The source of this sequence is a human donor in good health (CMV status not recorded). Some clones in this sample may be carry-over from other donors' samples. The sequenced sample was CD8+ T cells from cultured PBMCs, obtained from culture after CMV antigen stimulation. As DNA, the CDR3 is TGTGCCAGCAGTTTGTCAGCGGGGGGGGTGGGAGAGACCCAGTACTTC. This sequence encodes CASSLSAGGVGETQYF.